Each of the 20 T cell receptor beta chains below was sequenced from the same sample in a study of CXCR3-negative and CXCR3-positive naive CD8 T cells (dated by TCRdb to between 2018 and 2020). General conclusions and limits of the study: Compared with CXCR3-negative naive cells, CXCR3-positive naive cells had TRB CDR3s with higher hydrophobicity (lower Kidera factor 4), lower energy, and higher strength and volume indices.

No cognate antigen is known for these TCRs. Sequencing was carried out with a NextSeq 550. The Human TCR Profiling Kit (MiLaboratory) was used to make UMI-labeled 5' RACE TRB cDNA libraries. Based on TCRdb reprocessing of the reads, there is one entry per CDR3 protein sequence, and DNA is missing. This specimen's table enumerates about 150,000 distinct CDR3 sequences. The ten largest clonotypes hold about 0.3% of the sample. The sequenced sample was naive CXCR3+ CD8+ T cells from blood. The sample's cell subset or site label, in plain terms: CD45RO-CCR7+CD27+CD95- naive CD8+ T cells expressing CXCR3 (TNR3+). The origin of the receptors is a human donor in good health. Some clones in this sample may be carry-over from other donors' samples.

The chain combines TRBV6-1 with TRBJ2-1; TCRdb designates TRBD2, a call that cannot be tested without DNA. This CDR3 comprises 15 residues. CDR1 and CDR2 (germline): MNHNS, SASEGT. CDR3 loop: CASSELAGGYNEQFF.

The chain's CDR3 is CSVELHVPGAYEQYF. This chain uses TRBV29-1 with TRBJ2-7; TCRdb lists TRBD1, though no DNA is available to test this call. The CDR3 is made up of 15 amino acids. Germline CDR1 and CDR2: SQVTM and ANQGSEA.

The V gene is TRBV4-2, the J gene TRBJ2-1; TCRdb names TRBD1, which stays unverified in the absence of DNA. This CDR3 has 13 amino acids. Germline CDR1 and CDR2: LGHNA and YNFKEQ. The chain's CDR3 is CASSQDTGTEQFF.

This CDR3 reads CSARELIGQGASYEQYF. The V call is TRBV20-1, the J call TRBJ2-7; TCRdb's assignment of TRBD1 cannot be checked, as there is no DNA. Germline V gene sequence: CDR1 DFQATT, CDR2 SNEGSKA (reference sequence). The CDR3 is 17 residues long.

CDR3 residues: CASSPFSRGASAKNIQYF. J is TRBJ2-4 and V is TRBV7-9; absent DNA, TCRdb's TRBD1 call cannot be checked. This CDR3 has 18 amino acids. Germline values: CDR1 SEHNR, CDR2 FQNEAQ (reference sequence).

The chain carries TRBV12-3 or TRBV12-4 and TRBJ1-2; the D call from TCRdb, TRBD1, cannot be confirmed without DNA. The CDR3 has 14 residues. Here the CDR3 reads CASSEQGADYGYTF.

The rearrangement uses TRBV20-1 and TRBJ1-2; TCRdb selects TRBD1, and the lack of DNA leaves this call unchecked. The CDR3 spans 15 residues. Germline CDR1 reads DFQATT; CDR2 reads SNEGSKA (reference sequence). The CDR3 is CSASKQGVIDYGYTF.

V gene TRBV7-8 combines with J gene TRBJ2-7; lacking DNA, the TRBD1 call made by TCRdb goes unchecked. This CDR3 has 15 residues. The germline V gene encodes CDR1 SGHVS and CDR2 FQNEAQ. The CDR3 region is CASSDLGTGYYEQYF.

The chain's CDR3 is CASSPRSGHRSEQYF. The chain has TRBV13 and TRBJ2-7; TCRdb gives TRBD2 as the D gene, but with no DNA this cannot be confirmed. The germline V gene has CDR1 PRHDT and CDR2 FYEKMQ (reference sequence). CDR3 length: 15 residues. The whole variable domain, filled in from reference TRBV13 and TRBJ2-7, reads AAGVIQSPRHLIKEKRETATLKCYPIPRHDTVYWYQQGPGQDPQFLISFYEKMQSDKGSIPDRFSAQQFSDYHSELNMSSLELGDSALYFCASSPRSGHRSEQYFGPGTRLTVT.

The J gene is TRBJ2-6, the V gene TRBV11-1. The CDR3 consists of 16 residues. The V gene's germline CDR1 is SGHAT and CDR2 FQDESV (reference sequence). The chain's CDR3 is CASSILDSSGANVLTF.

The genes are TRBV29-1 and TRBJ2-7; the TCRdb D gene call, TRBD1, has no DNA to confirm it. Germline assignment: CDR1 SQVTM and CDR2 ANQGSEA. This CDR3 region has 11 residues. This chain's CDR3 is CSVGGSHEQYF.

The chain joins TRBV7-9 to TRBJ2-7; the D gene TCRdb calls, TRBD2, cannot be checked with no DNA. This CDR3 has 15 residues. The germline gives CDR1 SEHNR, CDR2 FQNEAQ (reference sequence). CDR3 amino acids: CASSSTSEWLYEQYF.

CDR3 loop: CASSGTSENIQYF. V gene TRBV25-1 combines with J gene TRBJ2-4. The CDR3 is 13 amino acids. Germline lookup yields CDR1 MGHDK and CDR2 SYGVNS.

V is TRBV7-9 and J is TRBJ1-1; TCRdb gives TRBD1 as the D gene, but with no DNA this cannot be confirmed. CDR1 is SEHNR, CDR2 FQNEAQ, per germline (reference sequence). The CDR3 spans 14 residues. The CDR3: CASSIGQLNTEAFF.

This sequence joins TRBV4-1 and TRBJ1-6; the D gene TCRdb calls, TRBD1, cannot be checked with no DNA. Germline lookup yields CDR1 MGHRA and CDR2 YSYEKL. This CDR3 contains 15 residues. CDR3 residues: CASGPTGDLNSPLHF.

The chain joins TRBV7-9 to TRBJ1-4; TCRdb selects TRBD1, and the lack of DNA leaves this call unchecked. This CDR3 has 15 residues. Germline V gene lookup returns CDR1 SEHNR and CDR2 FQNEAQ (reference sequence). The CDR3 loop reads CASSLLQGGNEKLFF.

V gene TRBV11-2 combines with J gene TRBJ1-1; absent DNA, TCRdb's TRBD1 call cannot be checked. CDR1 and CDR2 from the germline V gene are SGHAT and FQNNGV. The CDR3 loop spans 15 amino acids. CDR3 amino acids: CASSPPQGVNTEAFF.

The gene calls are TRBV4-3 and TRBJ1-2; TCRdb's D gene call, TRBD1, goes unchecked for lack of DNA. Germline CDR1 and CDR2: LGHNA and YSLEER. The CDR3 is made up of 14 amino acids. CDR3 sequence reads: CASSRRDRNYGYTF.

CDR3 protein: CASSSLGVHTNYGYTF. The rearrangement uses TRBV5-7 and TRBJ1-2. TRBV5-7 is identified as an open reading frame with a role that is uncertain. This CDR3 is built from 16 residues.

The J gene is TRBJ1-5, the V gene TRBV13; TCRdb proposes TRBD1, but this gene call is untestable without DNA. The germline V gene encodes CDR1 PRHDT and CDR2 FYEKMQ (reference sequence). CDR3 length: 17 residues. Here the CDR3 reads CASSFTGDGYSNQPQHF.